The 3 T cell receptor beta chains given below trace back to one sample, sequenced in a study of naive and memory T cell subsets. An equimolar mix of two oligonucleotides served as the beta constant-region primer for TRBC1 and TRBC2. Ligated cDNA was amplified by four rounds of PCR with nested alpha and beta constant-region primers and SP2. MiXCR was run by TCRdb on the UMI-ligation and nested PCR reads, yielding one entry per CDR3 protein. The sample yields about 150,000 distinct CDR3 sequences, roughly 22% seen once. Study outcomes and limitations: Especially in CD8 cells, naive repertoires contained a few larger clonotypes, possibly CD45RA-re-expressing memory cells.

The antigens these receptors bind are not known. Sequences were obtained from naive CD4+ T cells from blood. The receptors come from a human donor in good health.

The chain carries TRBV12-3 or TRBV12-4 and TRBJ2-2, with D maybe TRBD1 (6 bases). The CDR3 contains 13 residues. V was clipped by 7 bases and J by 5 bases, with 11 bases between them. The CDR3 DNA sequence: TGTGCCAGCACCCTCAGGGGAACCGGGGAGCTGTTTTTT. This encodes CASTLRGTGELFF.

This clonotype showed up many times. The chain is built from TRBV29-1 and TRBJ2-1, with D perhaps TRBD1 (5 bases). The CDR3 contains 14 residues. Germline V gene sequence: CDR1 SQVTM, CDR2 ANQGSEA. The V end lost 0 bases, the J end lost 5 bases, and 11 bases lay between the germline ends. The CDR3 bases are TGCAGCGTTGAAGATCCGCGGACACACAATGAGCAGTTCTTC. Protein sequence: CSVEDPRTHNEQFF.

This clonotype was observed at least ten times. The chain combines TRBV12-3 or TRBV12-4 with TRBJ1-1; 8 bases are a match to TRBD1. V was pared by 4 bases and J by 1 base, with 5 bases of the junction left unmatched. The CDR3 loop spans 15 amino acids. CDR3 coding DNA: TGTGCCAGCAGTTCGCAGGGGGCGAGGAACACTGAAGCTTTCTTT. Encoded protein: CASSSQGARNTEAFF.